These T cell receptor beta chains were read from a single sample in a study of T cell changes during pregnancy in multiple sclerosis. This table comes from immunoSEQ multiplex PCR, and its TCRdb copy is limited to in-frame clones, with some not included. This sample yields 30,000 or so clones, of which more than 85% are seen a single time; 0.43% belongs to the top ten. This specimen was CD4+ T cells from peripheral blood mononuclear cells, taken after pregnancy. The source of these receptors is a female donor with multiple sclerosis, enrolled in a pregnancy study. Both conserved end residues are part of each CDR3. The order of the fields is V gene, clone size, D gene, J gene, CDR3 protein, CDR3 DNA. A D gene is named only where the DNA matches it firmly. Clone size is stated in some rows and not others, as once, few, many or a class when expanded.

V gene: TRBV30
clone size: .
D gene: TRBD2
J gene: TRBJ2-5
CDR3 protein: CAWSGYLGLAGGLGETQYF
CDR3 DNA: TGTGCCTGGAGTGGCTACCTGGGACTAGCGGGGGGGCTCGGGGAGACCCAGTACTTC

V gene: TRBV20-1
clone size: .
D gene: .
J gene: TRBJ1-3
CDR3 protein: CSAYFGNTIYF
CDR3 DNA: TGCAGTGCTTACTTTGGAAACACCATATATTTT

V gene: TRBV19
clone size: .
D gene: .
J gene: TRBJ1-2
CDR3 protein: CASSIQGDYGYTF
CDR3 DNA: TGTGCCAGTAGTATCCAAGGGGACTATGGCTACACCTTC

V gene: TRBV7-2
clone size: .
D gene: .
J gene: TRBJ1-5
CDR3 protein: CASSLALLTLSNQPQHF
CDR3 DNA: TGTGCCAGCAGCTTAGCACTTTTGACATTGAGCAATCAGCCCCAGCATTTT

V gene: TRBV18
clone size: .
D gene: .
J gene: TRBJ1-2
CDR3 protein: CASSPPSLEGYGYTF
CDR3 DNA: TGTGCCAGCTCACCGCCCTCCCTGGAGGGGTATGGCTACACCTTC

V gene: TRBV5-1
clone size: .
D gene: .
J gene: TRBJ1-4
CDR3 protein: CASSLAPSNSNEKLFF
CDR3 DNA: TGCGCCAGCAGCTTGGCCCCTTCGAACTCTAATGAAAAACTGTTTTTT

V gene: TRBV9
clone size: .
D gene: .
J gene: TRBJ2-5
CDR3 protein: CASSVEVGRQETQYF
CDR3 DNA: TGTGCCAGCAGCGTAGAGGTGGGCAGGCAAGAGACCCAGTACTTC

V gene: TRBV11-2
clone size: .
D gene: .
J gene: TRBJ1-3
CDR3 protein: CASSPFSGNTIYF
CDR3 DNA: TGTGCCAGCAGCCCGTTCTCTGGAAACACCATATATTTT

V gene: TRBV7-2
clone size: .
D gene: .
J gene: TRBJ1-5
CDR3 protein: CASSLDGTGGQPQHF
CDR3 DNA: TGTGCCAGCAGCTTAGATGGCACAGGTGGTCAGCCCCAGCATTTT

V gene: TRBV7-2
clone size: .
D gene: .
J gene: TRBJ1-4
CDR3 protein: CASSPAGIPANEKLFF
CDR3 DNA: TGTGCCAGCAGCCCCGCAGGGATCCCCGCTAATGAAAAACTGTTTTTT

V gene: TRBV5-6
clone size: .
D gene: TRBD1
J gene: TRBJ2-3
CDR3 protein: CASSATGALITQYF
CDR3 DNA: TGTGCCAGCAGCGCCACAGGGGCCCTGATTACGCAGTATTTT

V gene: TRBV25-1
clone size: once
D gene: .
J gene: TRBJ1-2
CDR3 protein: CASSGQAVSYGYTF
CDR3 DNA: TGTGCCAGCAGTGGACAGGCGGTATCCTATGGCTACACCTTC

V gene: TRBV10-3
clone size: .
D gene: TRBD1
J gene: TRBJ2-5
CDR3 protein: CAIRDSQETQYF
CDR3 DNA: TGTGCCATCCGGGACAGCCAAGAGACCCAGTACTTC

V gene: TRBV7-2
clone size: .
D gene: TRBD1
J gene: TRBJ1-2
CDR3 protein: CASSLVEQGIGGYTF
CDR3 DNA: TGTGCCAGCAGCTTAGTTGAACAGGGGATCGGTGGCTACACCTTC

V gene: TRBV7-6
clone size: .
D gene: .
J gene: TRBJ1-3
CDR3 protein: CASSFSKRASSGNTIYF
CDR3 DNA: TGTGCCAGCAGCTTTAGTAAGCGGGCTAGTTCTGGAAACACCATATATTTT

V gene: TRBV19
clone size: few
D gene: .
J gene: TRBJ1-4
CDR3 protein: CASSITRGEKLFF
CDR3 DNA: TGTGCCAGTAGTATTACAAGGGGTGAAAAACTGTTTTTT

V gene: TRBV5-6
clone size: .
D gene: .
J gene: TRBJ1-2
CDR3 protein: CASGWEPGGYTF
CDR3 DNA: TGTGCCAGCGGGTGGGAGCCGGGAGGCTACACCTTC

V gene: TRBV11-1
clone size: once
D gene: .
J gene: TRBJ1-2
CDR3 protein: CASSAASGMDANYGYTF
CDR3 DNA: TGTGCCAGCAGCGCCGCCTCAGGGATGGACGCCAACTATGGCTACACCTTC

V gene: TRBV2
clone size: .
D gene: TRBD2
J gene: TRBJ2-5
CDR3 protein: CASRSLAGGGETQYF
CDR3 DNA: TGTGCCAGCAGGTCACTAGCGGGGGGGGGAGAGACCCAGTACTTC

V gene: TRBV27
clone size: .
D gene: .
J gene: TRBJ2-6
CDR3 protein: CASSLMASGANVLTF
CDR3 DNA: TGTGCCAGCAGTTTAATGGCCTCTGGGGCCAACGTCCTGACTTTC

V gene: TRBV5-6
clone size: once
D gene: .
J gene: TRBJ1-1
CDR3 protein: CASSLRAGDTEAFF
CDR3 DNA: TGTGCCAGCAGCTTGCGGGCAGGGGACACTGAAGCTTTCTTT

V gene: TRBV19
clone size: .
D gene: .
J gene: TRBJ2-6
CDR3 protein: CASSRGSSSGANVLTF
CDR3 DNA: TGTGCCAGTAGTCGGGGATCGAGCTCTGGGGCCAACGTCCTGACTTTC

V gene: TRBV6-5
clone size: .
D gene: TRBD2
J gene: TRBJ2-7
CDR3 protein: CASSYWTSGSNEQYF
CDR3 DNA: TGTGCCAGCAGTTACTGGACTAGCGGGAGCAACGAGCAGTACTTC

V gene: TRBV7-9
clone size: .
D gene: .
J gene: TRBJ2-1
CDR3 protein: CASSPRGSSYNEQFF
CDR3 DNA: TGTGCCAGCAGCCCCCGCGGTAGCTCCTACAATGAGCAGTTCTTC

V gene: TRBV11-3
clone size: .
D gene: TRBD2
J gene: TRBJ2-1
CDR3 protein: CASSLNSGRQNEQFF
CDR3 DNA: TGTGCCAGCAGCTTAAATAGCGGGAGACAGAATGAGCAGTTCTTC

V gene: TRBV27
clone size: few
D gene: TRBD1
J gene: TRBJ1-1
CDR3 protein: CASSKGQGARNTEAFF
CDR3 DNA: TGTGCCAGCAGTAAGGGACAGGGGGCACGGAACACTGAAGCTTTCTTT

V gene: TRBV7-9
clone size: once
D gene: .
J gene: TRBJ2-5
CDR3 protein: CASSLSGERYF
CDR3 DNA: TGTGCCAGCAGCTTAAGTGGGGAGAGGTACTTC

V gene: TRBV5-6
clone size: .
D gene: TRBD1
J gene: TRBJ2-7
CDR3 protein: CASSFWGTGDYF
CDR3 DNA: TGTGCCAGCAGCTTTTGGGGGACAGGGGACTACTTC

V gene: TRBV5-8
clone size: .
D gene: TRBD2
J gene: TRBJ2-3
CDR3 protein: CASSLALTSGDHTDTQYF
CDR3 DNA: TGTGCCAGCAGCTTGGCCCTGACTAGCGGGGACCACACAGATACGCAGTATTTT

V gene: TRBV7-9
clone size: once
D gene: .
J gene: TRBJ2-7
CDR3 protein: CASSGTTPYEQYF
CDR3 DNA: TGTGCCAGCAGCGGGACAACTCCCTACGAGCAGTACTTC

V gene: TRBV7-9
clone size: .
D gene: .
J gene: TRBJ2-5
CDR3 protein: CASSYGGGQETQYF
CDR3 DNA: TGTGCCAGCAGCTACGGAGGCGGCCAAGAGACCCAGTACTTC

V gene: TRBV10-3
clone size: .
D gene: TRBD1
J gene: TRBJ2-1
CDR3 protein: CAISHTGTDYNEQFF
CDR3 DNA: TGTGCCATCAGTCACACCGGGACAGACTACAATGAGCAGTTCTTC

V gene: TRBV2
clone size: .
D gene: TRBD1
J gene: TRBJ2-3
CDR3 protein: CASSADRGRDTQYF
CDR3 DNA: TGTGCCAGCAGTGCGGACAGGGGTAGGGATACGCAGTATTTT

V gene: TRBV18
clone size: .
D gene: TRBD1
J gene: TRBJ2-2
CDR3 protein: CASSLGTGRTGELFF
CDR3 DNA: TGTGCCAGCTCACTCGGGACAGGGAGAACCGGGGAGCTGTTTTTT

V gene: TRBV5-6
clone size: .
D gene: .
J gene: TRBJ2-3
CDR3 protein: CASSLERRTRQYF
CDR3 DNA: TGTGCCAGCAGCTTAGAGCGAAGGACACGGCAGTATTTT

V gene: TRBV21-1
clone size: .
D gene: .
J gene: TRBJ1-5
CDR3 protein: CASSKVTQGRINNQPQHF
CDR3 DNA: TGTGCCAGCAGCAAAGTGACACAGGGGAGGATCAACAATCAGCCCCAGCATTTT

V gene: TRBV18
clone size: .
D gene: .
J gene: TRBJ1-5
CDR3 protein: CASSPRTQGNNQPQHF
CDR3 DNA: TGTGCCAGCTCACCACGGACGCAGGGCAACAATCAGCCCCAGCATTTT

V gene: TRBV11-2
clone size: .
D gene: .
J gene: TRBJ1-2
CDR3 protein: CASSLDLSGGYGYTF
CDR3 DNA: TGTGCCAGCAGCTTAGACCTGTCGGGGGGATATGGCTACACCTTC

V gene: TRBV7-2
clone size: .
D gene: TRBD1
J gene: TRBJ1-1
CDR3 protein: CASSFFGTEIAFF
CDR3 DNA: TGTGCCAGCAGCTTTTTTGGGACAGAAATTGCTTTCTTT

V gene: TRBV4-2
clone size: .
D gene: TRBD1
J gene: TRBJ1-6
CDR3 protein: CASSQEGAGGSYNSPLHF
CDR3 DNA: TGTGCCAGCAGCCAAGAGGGCGCAGGGGGCTCCTATAATTCACCCCTCCACTTT

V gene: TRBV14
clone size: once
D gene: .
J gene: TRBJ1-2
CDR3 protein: CASSHRVLGYGYTF
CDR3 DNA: TGTGCCAGCAGCCACAGGGTGCTTGGCTATGGCTACACCTTC

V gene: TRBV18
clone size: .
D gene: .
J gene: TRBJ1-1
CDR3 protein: CASSPLQGHEAFF
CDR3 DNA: TGTGCCAGCTCACCACTCCAGGGTCATGAAGCTTTCTTT

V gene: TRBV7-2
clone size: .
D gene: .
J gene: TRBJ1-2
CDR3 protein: CASSPQGQIYGYTF
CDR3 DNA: TGTGCCAGCAGCCCCCAAGGACAGATCTATGGCTACACCTTC

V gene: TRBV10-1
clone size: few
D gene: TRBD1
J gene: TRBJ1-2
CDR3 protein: CASSGGQNYGYTF
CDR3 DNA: TGCGCCAGCAGTGGGGGACAGAACTATGGCTACACCTTC

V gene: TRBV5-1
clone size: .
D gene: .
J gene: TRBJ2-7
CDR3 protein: CASSHPGGSSYEQYF
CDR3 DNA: TGTGCCAGCAGCCATCCTGGGGGGAGCTCCTACGAGCAGTACTTC

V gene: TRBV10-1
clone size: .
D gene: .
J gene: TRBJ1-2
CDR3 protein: CASSESGRTYGYTF
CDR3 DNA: TGCGCCAGCAGTGAGTCTGGACGGACTTATGGCTACACCTTC

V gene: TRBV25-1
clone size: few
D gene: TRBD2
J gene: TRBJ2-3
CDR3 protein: CASSVAGGPTQYF
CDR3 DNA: TGTGCCAGCAGTGTAGCGGGAGGGCCGACGCAGTATTTT

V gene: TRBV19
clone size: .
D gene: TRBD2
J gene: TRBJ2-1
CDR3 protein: CASSLSGGVLSSYNEQFF
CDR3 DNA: TGTGCCAGTAGTCTTAGCGGGGGGGTCCTGAGCTCCTACAATGAGCAGTTCTTC

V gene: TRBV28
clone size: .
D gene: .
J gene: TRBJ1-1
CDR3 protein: CASRLYTEAFF
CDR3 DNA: TGTGCCAGCAGACTGTACACTGAAGCTTTCTTT

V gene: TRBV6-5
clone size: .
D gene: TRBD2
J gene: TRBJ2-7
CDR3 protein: CASRSGGDEDYEQYF
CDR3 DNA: TGTGCCAGCAGATCCGGGGGGGACGAAGACTACGAGCAGTACTTC